This T cell receptor beta chain was sequenced in a study of CD8 T cells in Susac syndrome (dated 2019 in TCRdb). Background on the whole study: Whether CD8+ T cell activation and differentiation in Susac syndrome was antigen driven was tested using repertoire sequencing. Clonality of the CD8+ T cell repertoire was compared between 11 to 12 healthy donors, about 14 Susac syndrome patients and some 15 multiple sclerosis patients.

RNA was extracted with the RNeasy kit and roughly 0.5 to 1 ug was reverse transcribed using random hexamers. The immunoSEQ multiplex PCR assay, covering 54 Vbeta and 13 Jbeta segments, was used to amplify TCR beta CDR3 regions. Bias from PCR amplification was corrected by using a synthetic template baseline for primer optimization and for computational correction. Under the source paper's analysis protocol: Reads were annotated to V, D and J genes according to IMGT and were analyzed with immunoSEQ Analyzer, with only productive sequences retained. Clonality was computed as one minus Shannon entropy normalized by log2 of the number of productive unique sequences. For each patient and control, public and private clones were evaluated among the 100 most prevalent clones. Clones were defined as Susac-specific if absent from the healthy and MS cohorts, from approximately 1,100 published viral clones and from other ImmuneACCESS disease sequences. Clones were called with MiXCR by TCRdb after fastp trimmed the public reads at Q25, and only in-frame beta chains were retained. Records with the same CDR3 protein are collapsed into one entry carrying the most frequent genes and DNA. The V and J calls and clone size are TCRdb's, not the authors'. The sample table contains some 260,000 distinct CDR3 sequences; only one count was recorded for roughly 85% of them. Approximately 0.11% of the sample lies in the top ten.

The investigation overall reported the following: The number of individuals in the TCR sequencing and HLA analysis was acknowledged as relatively small.

Peripheral blood CD8+ and CD4+ T cells from healthy donors, Susac syndrome patients and multiple sclerosis patients were profiled using high-throughput TCR beta sequencing. The multiple sclerosis controls were treatment-naive patients whose relapsing-remitting disease, either stable or active, fulfilled the revised McDonald criteria. Bulk CD8+ and CD4+ T cells were purified by magnetic negative isolation, whereas CD8+ TEMRA cells were enriched by FACS. Blood was collected in EDTA tubes and processed within 24 hours, with PBMCs isolated through density gradient centrifugation. PBMCs intended for TCR sequencing were cryopreserved in liquid nitrogen and thawed later in a water bath at 37 degrees C. Purity of sorted or isolated CD4+, CD8+ and CD8+ TEMRA cells was at least 90%. From a lookup of the germline V gene, CDR1 and CDR2 are ENHRY and SYGVKD. The CDR3 numbers 18 residues from cysteine through phenylalanine. CDR3 DNA only is kept here, 54 bases in frame from base 1.

Turning to this clonotype: It has no known antigen specificity. Relative to the germline gene, one junction end is altered; a read error may explain this.

Sequencing was done on a sample of CD8+ T cells from PBMCs. The source is a human donor with multiple sclerosis. The chain is assembled from TRBV10-3 and TRBJ2-2; TRBD2 agrees with 9 junctional bases. The base sequence is TGTGCCACCAGTGACTCTAGCGGGAAGTTTGGGAGCACCGGGGAGCTGTTTTTT. This gives the protein CATSDSSGKFGSTGELFF.